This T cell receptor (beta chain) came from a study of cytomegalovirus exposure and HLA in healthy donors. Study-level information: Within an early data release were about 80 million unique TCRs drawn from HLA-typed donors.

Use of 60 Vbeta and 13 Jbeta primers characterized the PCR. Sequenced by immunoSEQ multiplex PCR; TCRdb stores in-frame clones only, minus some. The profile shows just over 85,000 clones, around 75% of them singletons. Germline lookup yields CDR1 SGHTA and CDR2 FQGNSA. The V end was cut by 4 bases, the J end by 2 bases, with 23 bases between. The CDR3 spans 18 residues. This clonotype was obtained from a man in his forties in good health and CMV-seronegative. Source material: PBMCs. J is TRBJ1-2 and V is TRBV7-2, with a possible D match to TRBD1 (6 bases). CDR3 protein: CASSSRGIVLGENYGYTF. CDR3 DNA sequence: TGTGCCAGCAGCTCGAGGGGGATAGTTCTAGGGGAAAACTATGGCTACACCTTC.